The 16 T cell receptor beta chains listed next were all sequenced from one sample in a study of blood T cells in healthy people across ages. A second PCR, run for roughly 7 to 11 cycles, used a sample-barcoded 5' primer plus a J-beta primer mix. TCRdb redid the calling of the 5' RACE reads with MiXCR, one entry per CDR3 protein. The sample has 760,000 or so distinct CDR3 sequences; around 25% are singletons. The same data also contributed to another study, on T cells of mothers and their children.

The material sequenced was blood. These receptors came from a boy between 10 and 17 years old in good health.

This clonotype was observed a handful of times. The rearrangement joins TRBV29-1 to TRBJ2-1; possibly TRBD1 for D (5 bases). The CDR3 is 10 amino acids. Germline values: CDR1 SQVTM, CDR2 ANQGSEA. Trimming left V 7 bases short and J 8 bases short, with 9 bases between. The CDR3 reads CSGSRDEQFF. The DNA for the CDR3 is TGCAGCGGTTCCAGGGATGAGCAGTTCTTC.

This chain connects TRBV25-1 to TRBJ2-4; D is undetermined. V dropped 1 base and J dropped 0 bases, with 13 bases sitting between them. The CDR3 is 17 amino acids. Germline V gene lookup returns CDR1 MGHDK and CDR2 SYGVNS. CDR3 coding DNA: TGTGCCAGCAGTGAATCTGAGTTCCCTGTAGCCAAAAACATTCAGTACTTC. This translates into CASSESEFPVAKNIQYF.

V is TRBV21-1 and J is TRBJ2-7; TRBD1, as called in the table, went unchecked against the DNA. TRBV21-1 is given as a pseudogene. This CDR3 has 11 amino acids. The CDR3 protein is CASPGAYEQYF. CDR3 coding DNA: TGTGCCAGCCCCGGGGCCTACGAGCAGTACTTC.

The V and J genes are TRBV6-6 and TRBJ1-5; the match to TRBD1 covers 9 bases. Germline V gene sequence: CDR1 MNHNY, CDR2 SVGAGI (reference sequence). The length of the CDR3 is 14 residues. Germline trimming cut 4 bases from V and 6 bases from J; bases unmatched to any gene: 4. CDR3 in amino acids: CASSLQGAPQPQHF. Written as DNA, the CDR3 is TGTGCCAGCAGTTTACAGGGGGCGCCTCAGCCCCAGCATTTT.

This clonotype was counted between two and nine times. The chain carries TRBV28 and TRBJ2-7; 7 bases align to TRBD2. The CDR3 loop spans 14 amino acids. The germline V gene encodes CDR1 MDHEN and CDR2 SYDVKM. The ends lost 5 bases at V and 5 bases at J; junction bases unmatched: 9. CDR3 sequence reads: CASSLLGGVHEQYF. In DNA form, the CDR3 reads TGTGCCAGCAGTCTTCTTGGGGGGGTCCACGAGCAGTACTTC.

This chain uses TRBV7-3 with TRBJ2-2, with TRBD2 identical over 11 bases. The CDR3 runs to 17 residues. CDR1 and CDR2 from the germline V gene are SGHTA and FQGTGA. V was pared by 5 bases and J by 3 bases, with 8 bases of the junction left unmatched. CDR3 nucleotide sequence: TGTGCCAGCAGCCCTAGGACTAGCGGGTTGGACACCGGGGAGCTGTTTTTT. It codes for CASSPRTSGLDTGELFF.

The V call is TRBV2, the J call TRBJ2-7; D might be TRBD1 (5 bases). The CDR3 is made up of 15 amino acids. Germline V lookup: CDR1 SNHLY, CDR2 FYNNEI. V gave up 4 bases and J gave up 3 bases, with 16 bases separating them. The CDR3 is CASSGGQGRVYEQYF. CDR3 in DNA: TGTGCCAGCAGTGGGGGCCAGGGTAGAGTCTACGAGCAGTACTTC.

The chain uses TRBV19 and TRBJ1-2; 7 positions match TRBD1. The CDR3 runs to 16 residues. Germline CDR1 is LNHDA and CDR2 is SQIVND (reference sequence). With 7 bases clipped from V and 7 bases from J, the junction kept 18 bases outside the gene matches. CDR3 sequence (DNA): TGTGCCAGTAACGATTGGACAGGCGCCAAGGTCGGTGGCTACACCTTC. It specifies CASNDWTGAKVGGYTF.

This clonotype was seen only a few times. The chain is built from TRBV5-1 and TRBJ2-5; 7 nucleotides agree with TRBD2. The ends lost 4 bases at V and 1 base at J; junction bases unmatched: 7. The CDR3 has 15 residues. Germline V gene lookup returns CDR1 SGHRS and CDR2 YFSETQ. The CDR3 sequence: CASSLNGLVQETQYF. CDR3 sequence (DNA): TGCGCCAGCAGCCTCAATGGACTAGTCCAAGAGACCCAGTACTTC. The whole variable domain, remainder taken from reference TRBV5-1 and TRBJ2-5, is KAGVTQTPRYLIKTRGQQVTLSCSPISGHRSVSWYQQTPGQGLQFLFEYFSETQRNKGNFPGRFSGRQFSNSRSEMNVSTLELGDSALYLCASSLNGLVQETQYFGPGTRLLVL.

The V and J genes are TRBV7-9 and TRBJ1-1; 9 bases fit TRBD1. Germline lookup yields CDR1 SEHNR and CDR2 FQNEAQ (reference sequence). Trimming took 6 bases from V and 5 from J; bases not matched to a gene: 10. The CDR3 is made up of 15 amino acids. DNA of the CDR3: TGTGCCAGCAGGGACAGGGGATACGATAGAACTGAAGCTTTCTTT. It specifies CASRDRGYDRTEAFF. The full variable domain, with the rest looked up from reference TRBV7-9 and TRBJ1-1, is DTGVSQNPRHKITKRGQNVTFRCDPISEHNRLYWYRQTLGQGPEFLTYFQNEAQLEKSRLLSDRFSAERPKGSFSTLEIQRTEQGDSAMYLCASRDRGYDRTEAFFGQGTRLTVV.

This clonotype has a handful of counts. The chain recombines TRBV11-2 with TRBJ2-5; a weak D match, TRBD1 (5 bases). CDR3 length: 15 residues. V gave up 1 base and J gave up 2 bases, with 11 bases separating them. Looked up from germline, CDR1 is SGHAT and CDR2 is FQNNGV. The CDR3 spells CASSLVGRAQETQYF. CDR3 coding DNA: TGTGCCAGCAGCTTAGTCGGCAGGGCTCAAGAGACCCAGTACTTC.

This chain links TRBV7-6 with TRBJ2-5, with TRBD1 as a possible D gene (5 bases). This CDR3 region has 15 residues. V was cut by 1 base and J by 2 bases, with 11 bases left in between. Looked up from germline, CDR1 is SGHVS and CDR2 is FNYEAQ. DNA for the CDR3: TGTGCCAGCAGCTTAGAATGGGCAGGGCAAGAGACCCAGTACTTC. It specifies CASSLEWAGQETQYF.

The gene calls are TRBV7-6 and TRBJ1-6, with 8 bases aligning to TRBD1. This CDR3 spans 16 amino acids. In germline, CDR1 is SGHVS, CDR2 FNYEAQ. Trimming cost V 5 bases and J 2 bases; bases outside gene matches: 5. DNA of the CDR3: TGTGCCAGCAGCGCCAAACAGGGGGCCTATAATTCACCCCTCCACTTT. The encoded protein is CASSAKQGAYNSPLHF.

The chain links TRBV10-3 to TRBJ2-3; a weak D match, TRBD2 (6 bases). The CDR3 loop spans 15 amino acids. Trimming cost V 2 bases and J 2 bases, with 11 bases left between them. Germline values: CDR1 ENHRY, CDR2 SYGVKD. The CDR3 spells CAISEGGRSTDTQYF. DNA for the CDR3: TGTGCCATCAGTGAGGGAGGGAGATCCACAGATACGCAGTATTTT.

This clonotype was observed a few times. CDR3 sequence: CASSGSQPQHF. The CDR3 DNA sequence: TGTGCCAGCAGTGGGTCGCAGCCCCAGCATTTT. The chain is built from TRBV25-1 and TRBJ1-5; no clear D. This CDR3 spans 11 amino acids. Germline V gives CDR1 MGHDK, CDR2 SYGVNS. Trimming shortened V by 4 bases and J by 7 bases, and 5 bases separated the two germline ends.

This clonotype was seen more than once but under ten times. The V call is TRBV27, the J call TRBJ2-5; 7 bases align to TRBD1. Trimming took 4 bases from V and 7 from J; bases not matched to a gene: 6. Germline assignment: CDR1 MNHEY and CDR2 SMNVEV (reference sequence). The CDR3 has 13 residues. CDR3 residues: CASSSTGEGTQYF. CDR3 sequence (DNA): TGTGCCAGCAGTTCCACAGGGGAAGGGACCCAGTACTTC.